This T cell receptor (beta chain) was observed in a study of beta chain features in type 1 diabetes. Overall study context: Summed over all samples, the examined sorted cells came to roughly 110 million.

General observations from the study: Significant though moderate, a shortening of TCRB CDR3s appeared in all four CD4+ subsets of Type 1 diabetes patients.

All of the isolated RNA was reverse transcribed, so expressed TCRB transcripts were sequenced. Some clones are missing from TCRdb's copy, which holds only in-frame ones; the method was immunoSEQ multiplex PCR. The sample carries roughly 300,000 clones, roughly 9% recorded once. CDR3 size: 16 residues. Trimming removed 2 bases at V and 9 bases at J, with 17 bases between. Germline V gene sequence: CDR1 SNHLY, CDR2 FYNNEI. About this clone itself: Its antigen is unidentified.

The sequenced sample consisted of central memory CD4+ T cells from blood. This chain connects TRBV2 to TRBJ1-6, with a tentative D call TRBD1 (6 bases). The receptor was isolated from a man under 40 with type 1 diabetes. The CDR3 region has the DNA TGTGCCAGCAGTGAATCACTAGGGGGACTCTCTTCACCCCTCCACTTT. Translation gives CASSESLGGLSSPLHF.